One sample yielded the 20 T cell receptor beta chains listed below, sequenced in a study of regulatory T cells in long-lasting Graves disease. Construction of the TCR beta libraries employed iRepertoire HTBI primers in conjunction with Arm-PCR of CDR3 regions. From the multiplex PCR reads, TCRdb called clonotypes with MiXCR, one entry per CDR3 protein. The sample carries approximately 540,000 distinct CDR3 sequences, 12% recorded once. Time point here: newly diagnosed GD, antithyroid drugs for less than 3 months. The authors made the TCR library using RNA they extracted from PBMCs. This sample also belongs to another study, concerning T cells in Graves' hyperthyroidism and ophthalmopathy.

The sample here was peripheral blood mononuclear cells (PBMCs), taken at new diagnosis, from a patient treated with antithyroid drugs. The receptors originated from a woman aged 25 to 39 with Graves disease.

The rearrangement joins TRBV18 to TRBJ2-3; a weak D match, TRBD1 (5 bases). The CDR3 consists of 16 residues. V was clipped by 0 bases and J by 0 bases, with 10 bases between them. CDR1 and CDR2 (germline): KGHSH, LQKENI. Written as DNA, the CDR3 is TGTGCCAGCTCACCACCGCCCAGACAGAGCACAGATACGCAGTATTTT. This codes for CASSPPPRQSTDTQYF.

This clonotype was seen at least ten times. The rearrangement uses TRBV2 and TRBJ2-1; 9 nucleotides agree with TRBD2. CDR3 size: 16 residues. With 2 bases clipped from V and 6 bases from J, the junction kept 8 bases outside the gene matches. CDR1 is SNHLY, CDR2 FYNNEI, per germline. The CDR3, as DNA: TGTGCCAGCAGTGAAATTAGAGGACTAGCGAGCAATGAGCAGTTCTTC. Encoded protein: CASSEIRGLASNEQFF.

This clonotype was counted only a few times. This chain links TRBV3-1 with TRBJ2-3, with D hard to call. Looked up from germline, CDR1 is LGHDT and CDR2 is YNNKEL (reference sequence). The CDR3 is 13 amino acids. Trimming removed 1 base from V and 4 bases from J, with 6 bases in between. The CDR3 DNA reads TGTGCCAGCAGCCAAGTTCTCGCAGATACGCAGTATTTT. The encoded protein is CASSQVLADTQYF.

Concerning this clonotype itself: This may be a read error: a much more frequent sequence differs by one nucleotide. The chain is built from TRBV27 and TRBJ2-3; D is perhaps TRBD1 (6 bases). CDR3 size: 17 residues. CDR1 is MNHEY, CDR2 SMNVEV, per germline (reference sequence). V was trimmed by 5 bases and J by 3 bases, leaving 21 bases between them. The CDR3 region is CASSDLKGARGTDTQYF. The CDR3 coding sequence is TGTGCCAGCAGTGACCTCAAAGGCGCCAGGGGAACAGATACGCAGTATTTT.

Notes on this clonotype: A much larger clone lies one base from this, so it may be a read error. The chain combines TRBV11-3 with TRBJ2-7; D is undetermined. Germline V gene lookup returns CDR1 SGHNT and CDR2 YENEEA. There are 15 residues in the CDR3. V lost 1 base, J lost 0 bases, and 10 bases lay in between. The CDR3 DNA sequence: TGTGCCAGCAGCTTAGTTAGGGCCTCCTCCTACGAGCAGTACTTC. Its protein product is CASSLVRASSYEQYF.

This clonotype has a count of ten or more. The chain couples TRBV11-3 to TRBJ2-7; 11 nucleotides align to TRBD2. Losses at the gene ends were 1 base for V and 3 bases for J; bases not matched to a gene: 5. Germline CDR1 SGHNT, CDR2 YENEEA. This CDR3 comprises 16 residues. CDR3 DNA sequence: TGTGCCAGCAGCTTAGGACTAGCGGGAAGAGACTACGAGCAGTACTTC. It translates to CASSLGLAGRDYEQYF.

The chain is built from TRBV27 and TRBJ2-2; 9 nucleotides line up with TRBD1. The length of the CDR3 is 15 residues. Per germline, CDR1 MNHEY and CDR2 SMNVEV (reference sequence). V shed 4 bases and J 5 bases; nucleotides not matched to a gene: 5. CDR3 region: CASSWTGVGTGELFF. CDR3 bases: TGTGCCAGCAGTTGGACAGGGGTTGGAACCGGGGAGCTGTTTTTT.

This clonotype was observed many times. J is TRBJ1-1 and V is TRBV3-1; D is ambiguous. The CDR3 loop spans 14 amino acids. The germline CDR1 and CDR2 sequences are LGHDT and YNNKEL (reference sequence). Deletions cut 0 bases from V and 7 bases from J, with 12 bases between. The CDR3 DNA follows: TGTGCCAGCAGCCAAGATGTAGACCCCGTTGAAGCTTTCTTT. Translation: CASSQDVDPVEAFF.

This clonotype occurred many times. The genes are TRBV2 and TRBJ2-7; 8 bases align to TRBD2. Germline V gene sequence: CDR1 SNHLY, CDR2 FYNNEI. This CDR3 comprises 16 residues. V dropped 2 bases and J dropped 3; count of bases not matched to a gene: 9. The CDR3 DNA is TGTGCCAGCAGTGAAAGGAGCCTAGCGGGTGACTACGAGCAGTACTTC. Its translation is CASSERSLAGDYEQYF. Full variable domain (missing parts from reference TRBV2 and TRBJ2-7): EPEVTQTPSHQVTQMGQEVILRCVPISNHLYFYWYRQILGQKVEFLVSFYNNEISEKSEIFDDQFSVERPDGSNFTLKIRSTKLEDSAMYFCASSERSLAGDYEQYFGPGTRLTVT.

This chain links TRBV2 with TRBJ2-7; possible D gene TRBD1, 6 bases. Germline loops: CDR1 SNHLY, CDR2 FYNNEI. This CDR3 comprises 13 residues. The ends were cut back, 6 bases at V and 2 bases at J, with 11 bases in the middle. The CDR3 loop is CASRAGETYEQYF. The CDR3 DNA reads as TGTGCCAGCAGGGCAGGGGAGACCTACGAGCAGTACTTC.

This clonotype was seen repeatedly, ten times or more. V usage is TRBV3-1 and J usage is TRBJ2-1; possibly TRBD2 for D (5 bases). Trimming left V 0 bases short and J 1 base short, with 13 bases between. The CDR3 has 17 amino acids. Germline values: CDR1 LGHDT, CDR2 YNNKEL (reference sequence). CDR3 coding DNA: TGTGCCAGCAGCCAAGAAGTAGGGAGAGTATCCTACAATGAGCAGTTCTTC. Encoded protein: CASSQEVGRVSYNEQFF.

This clonotype was seen repeatedly, ten times or more. This chain uses TRBV29-1 with TRBJ2-1; D remains unclear. Looked up from germline, CDR1 is SQVTM and CDR2 is ANQGSEA. V dropped 1 base and J dropped 8 bases, with 18 bases sitting between them. The CDR3 runs to 15 residues. CDR3 region: CSVEGRTKNGDEQFF. The DNA of the CDR3 is TGCAGCGTTGAAGGCAGGACGAAAAACGGAGATGAGCAGTTCTTC.

J is TRBJ2-3 and V is TRBV5-4; TRBD2 is a possible D gene (7 bases). V lost 4 bases, J lost 5 bases, and 20 bases lay in between. The length of the CDR3 is 16 residues. Germline CDR1 SGHNT, CDR2 YYREEE (reference sequence). The CDR3 DNA reads TGTGCCAGCAGCCCAGGGGTTGTGGGGGAGGGAGATACGCAGTATTTT. Amino acids: CASSPGVVGEGDTQYF. The full variable domain, completed using reference TRBV5-4 and TRBJ2-3, is ETGVTQSPTHLIKTRGQQVTLRCSSQSGHNTVSWYQQALGQGPQFIFQYYREEENGRGNFPPRFSGLQFPNYSSELNVNALELDDSALYLCASSPGVVGEGDTQYFGPGTRLTVL.

V is TRBV11-1 and J is TRBJ2-1, with TRBD1 matching over 8 bases. Germline-derived CDR1 and CDR2 are SGHAT and FQDESV (reference sequence). This CDR3 contains 15 residues. V lost 2 bases, J lost 5 bases, and 5 bases stayed unmatched. The CDR3 DNA reads as TGTGCCAGCAGCTTACCTAGGACAGGGAACAATGAGCAGTTCTTC. This gives the protein CASSLPRTGNNEQFF.

The table lists this clonotype with many counts. The chain recombines TRBV30 with TRBJ2-1, with 8 bases identical to TRBD2. Germline assignment: CDR1 GTSNPN and CDR2 SVGIG (reference sequence). The V and J ends lost 3 bases and 2 bases, in that order; junction bases with no gene match: 6. This CDR3 has 15 residues. CDR3 sequence: CAWRGLGGPYNEQFF. In nucleotides, the CDR3 is TGTGCCTGGAGGGGACTAGGGGGACCCTACAATGAGCAGTTCTTC.

This clonotype was counted at least ten times. CDR3 in DNA: TGTGCCAGCTCACCGGGCAGGACATCGGAAAAACTGTTTTTT. It yields the protein CASSPGRTSEKLFF. The V call is TRBV18, the J call TRBJ1-4; weak D call: TRBD1 (5 bases). The CDR3 sequence is 14 residues long. Germline lookup yields CDR1 KGHSH and CDR2 LQKENI. The V gene lost 3 bases and the J gene lost 8 bases, with 13 bases spanning the gap.

The rearrangement uses TRBV19 and TRBJ1-2; 7 positions match TRBD1. The J segment lost 7 bases and the V segment lost 6 bases, leaving 11 bases of the junction unmatched. The germline V gene encodes CDR1 LNHDA and CDR2 SQIVND (reference sequence). CDR3 size: 14 residues. CDR3 DNA sequence: TGTGCCAGTAGGGACCACGACAGGGATCTTGGCTACACCTTC. It encodes CASRDHDRDLGYTF.

This clonotype was counted ten times or more. The genes are TRBV5-1 and TRBJ1-2; weak D call: TRBD1 (6 bases). The CDR3 spans 14 residues. V lost 3 bases and J lost 0, with 9 bases in between. Looked up from germline, CDR1 is SGHRS and CDR2 is YFSETQ. In nucleotides, the CDR3 is TGCGCCAGCAGCTCACAGGGCCCTAACTATGGCTACACCTTC. Its protein is CASSSQGPNYGYTF.

This clonotype was counted only a few times. The V gene is TRBV20-1, the J gene TRBJ2-6; no clear D. The V gene's germline CDR1 is DFQATT and CDR2 SNEGSKA (reference sequence). Trimming shortened V by 4 bases and J by 4 bases, and 8 bases separated the two germline ends. The CDR3 runs 13 residues. The CDR3, as DNA: TGCAGTGCTACGGGTCCCGGGGCCAACGTCCTGACTTTC. Translation gives CSATGPGANVLTF.

This clonotype was detected ten times or more. This chain uses TRBV19 with TRBJ1-2, with 7 bases fitting TRBD1. The CDR3 consists of 12 residues. The germline V gene has CDR1 LNHDA and CDR2 SQIVND (reference sequence). V lost 6 bases and J lost 8; bases outside the gene matches: 6. In DNA form, the CDR3 reads TGTGCCAGTAGGCAGGGGGTCAACGGCTACACCTTC. Amino acids: CASRQGVNGYTF.